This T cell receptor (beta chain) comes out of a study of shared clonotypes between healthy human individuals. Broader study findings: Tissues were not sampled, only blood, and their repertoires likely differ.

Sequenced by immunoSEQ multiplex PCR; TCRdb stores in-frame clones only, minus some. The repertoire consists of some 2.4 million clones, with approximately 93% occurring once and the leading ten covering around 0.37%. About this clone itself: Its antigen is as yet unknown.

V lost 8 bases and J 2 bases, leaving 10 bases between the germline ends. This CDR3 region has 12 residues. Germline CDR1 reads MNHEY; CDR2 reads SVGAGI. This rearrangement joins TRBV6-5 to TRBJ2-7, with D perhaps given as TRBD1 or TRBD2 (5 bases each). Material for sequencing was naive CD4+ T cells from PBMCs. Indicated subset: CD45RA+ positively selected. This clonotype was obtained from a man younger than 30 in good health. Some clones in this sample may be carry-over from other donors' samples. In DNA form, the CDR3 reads TGTGCCAGCTGGGACGAAACCTACGAGCAGTACTTC. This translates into CASWDETYEQYF.